This T cell receptor (beta chain) emerged from a study of shared clonotypes between healthy human individuals. Germline V CDR1 and CDR2: LGHNA, YNFKEQ. The V segment lost 2 bases and the J segment 2 bases; nucleotides outside the gene matches: 3. The CDR3 contains 15 residues. Only in-frame clones appear in the TCRdb table, and some are missing; sequencing was by immunoSEQ multiplex PCR. Among about 2,500,000 clones listed, approximately 94% were seen once. The chain links TRBV4-2 to TRBJ2-7; 10 nucleotides line up with TRBD1. The clonotype comes from a man aged 18 to 29 in good health. Sequenced input: naive CD4+ T cells sorted from blood. Documented subset: CD45RA+ positively selected. The CDR3 DNA follows: TGTGCCAGCAGCCAAACCGGGACAGGGGCCTACGAGCAGTACTTC. This encodes CASSQTGTGAYEQYF.